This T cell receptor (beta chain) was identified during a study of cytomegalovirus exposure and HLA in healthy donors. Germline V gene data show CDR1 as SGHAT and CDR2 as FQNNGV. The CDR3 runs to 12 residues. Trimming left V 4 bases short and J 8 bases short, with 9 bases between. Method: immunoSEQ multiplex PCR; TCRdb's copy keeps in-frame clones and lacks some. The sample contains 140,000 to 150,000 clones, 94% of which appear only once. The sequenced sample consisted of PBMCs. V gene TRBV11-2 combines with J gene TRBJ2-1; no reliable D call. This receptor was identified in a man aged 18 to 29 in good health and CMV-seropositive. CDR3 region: CASSYTPYEQFF. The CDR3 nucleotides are TGTGCCAGCAGCTACACCCCATATGAGCAGTTCTTC.